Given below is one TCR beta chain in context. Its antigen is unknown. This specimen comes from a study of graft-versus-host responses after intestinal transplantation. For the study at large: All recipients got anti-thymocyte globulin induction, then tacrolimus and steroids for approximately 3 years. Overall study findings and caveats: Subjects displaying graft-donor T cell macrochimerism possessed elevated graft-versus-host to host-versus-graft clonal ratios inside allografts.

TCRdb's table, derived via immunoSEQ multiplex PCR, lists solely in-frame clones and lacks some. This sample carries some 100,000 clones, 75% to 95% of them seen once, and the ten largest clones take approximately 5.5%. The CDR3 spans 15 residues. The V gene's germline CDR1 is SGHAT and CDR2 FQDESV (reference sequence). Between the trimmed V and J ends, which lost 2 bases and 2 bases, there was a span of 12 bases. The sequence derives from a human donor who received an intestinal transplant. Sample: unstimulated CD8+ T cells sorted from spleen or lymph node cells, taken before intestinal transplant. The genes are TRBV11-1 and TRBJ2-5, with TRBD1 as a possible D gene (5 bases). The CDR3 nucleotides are TGTGCCAGCAGCTTAACGGACATGAGACAAGAGACCCAGTACTTC. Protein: CASSLTDMRQETQYF.